Detailed here is one TCR beta chain. Its specificity is not known. Germline CDR1 GTSNPN, CDR2 SVGIG (reference sequence). The ends were cut back, 1 base at V and 0 bases at J, with 9 bases in the middle. The CDR3 totals 14 residues. The data stem from a study of cytomegalovirus exposure and HLA in healthy donors. Findings and limits, study-wide: Later on, a genetic analysis was performed. It linked a missense variant in DCLRE1C with V- and J-gene trimming of TCR beta.

PCR employed 60 Vbeta and 13 Jbeta primers. Clones were sequenced by immunoSEQ multiplex PCR, and TCRdb holds only the in-frame ones, with some missing. The sample spans 95,000 to 110,000 clones; the ten largest clones claim about 3%. Sample: PBMCs. This clonotype originated in a man aged 35 to 55 in good health and CMV-seronegative. J is TRBJ1-1 and V is TRBV30; tentative D call: TRBD1 (6 bases). CDR3 bases: TGTGCCTGGAGTGCCGGACAGCTGAACACTGAAGCTTTCTTT. Translating it yields CAWSAGQLNTEAFF.